This paragraph covers one TCR beta chain sequence. With 5 bases clipped from V and 1 base from J, the junction kept 7 bases outside the gene matches. The germline CDR1 and CDR2 sequences are SGHAT and FQNNGV. This CDR3 spans 15 amino acids. One entry per CDR3 protein, called by TCRdb with MiXCR from the reads. The sample lists under 55,000 distinct CDR3 sequences; 5.5% to 8% were seen once. This sample was taken from a study of patients with pleural tuberculosis. This sequence originates from a human donor with pleural tuberculosis. This rearrangement joins TRBV11-2 to TRBJ2-5; 7 nucleotides match TRBD2. The CDR3 protein is CASSPGRRIQETQYF. The DNA for the CDR3 is TGTGCCAGCAGCCCCGGGAGGAGGATCCAAGAGACCCAGTACTTC.